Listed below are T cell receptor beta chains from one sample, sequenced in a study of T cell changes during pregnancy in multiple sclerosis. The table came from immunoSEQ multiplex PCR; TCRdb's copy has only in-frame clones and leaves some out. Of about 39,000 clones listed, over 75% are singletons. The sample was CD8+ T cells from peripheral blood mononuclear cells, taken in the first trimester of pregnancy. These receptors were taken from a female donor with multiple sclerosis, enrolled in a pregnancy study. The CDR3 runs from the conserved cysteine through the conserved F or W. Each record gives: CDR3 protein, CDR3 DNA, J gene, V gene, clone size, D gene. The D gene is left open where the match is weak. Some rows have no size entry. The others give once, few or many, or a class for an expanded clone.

CASSPFSGGVYEQYF,TGTGCCAGCTCACCGTTTAGCGGGGGCGTCTACGAGCAGTACTTC,TRBJ2-7,TRBV18,.,TRBD2
CASSWDNGGELFF,TGTGCCAGCAGTTGGGACAACGGCGGGGAGCTGTTTTTT,TRBJ2-2,TRBV27,.,.
CASSEQQDSGNTIYF,TGTGCCAGCAGTGAACAACAGGACTCTGGAAACACCATATATTTT,TRBJ1-3,TRBV6-1,many,.
CASSFQINYEQYF,TGTGCCAGCAGTTTTCAGATTAACTACGAGCAGTACTTC,TRBJ2-7,TRBV27,.,.
CASSPRDSYGYTF,TGTGCCAGCAGCCCCCGGGACAGCTATGGCTACACCTTC,TRBJ1-2,TRBV7-6,once,TRBD1
CASSIGGDRGRQPQHF,TGTGCCAGTAGTATCGGGGGGGACAGGGGGCGTCAGCCCCAGCATTTT,TRBJ1-5,TRBV19,once,TRBD1
CASSPARGYTF,TGTGCCAGCAGCCCCGCTAGAGGCTACACCTTC,TRBJ1-2,TRBV7-9,.,.
CASSQVGLAGGPGEQFF,TGCGCCAGCAGCCAAGTTGGACTAGCGGGGGGGCCGGGTGAGCAGTTCTTC,TRBJ2-1,TRBV4-1,.,TRBD2
CASSISGATEAFF,TGTGCCAGTAGTATATCAGGGGCAACTGAAGCTTTCTTT,TRBJ1-1,TRBV19,few,.
CASSGLAGNTGELFF,TGTGCCAGCAGTGGACTAGCGGGGAACACCGGGGAGCTGTTTTTT,TRBJ2-2,TRBV6-4,.,TRBD2
CASSLDGVEQYF,TGCGCCAGCAGCCTAGACGGGGTAGAGCAGTACTTC,TRBJ2-7,TRBV4-1,.,.